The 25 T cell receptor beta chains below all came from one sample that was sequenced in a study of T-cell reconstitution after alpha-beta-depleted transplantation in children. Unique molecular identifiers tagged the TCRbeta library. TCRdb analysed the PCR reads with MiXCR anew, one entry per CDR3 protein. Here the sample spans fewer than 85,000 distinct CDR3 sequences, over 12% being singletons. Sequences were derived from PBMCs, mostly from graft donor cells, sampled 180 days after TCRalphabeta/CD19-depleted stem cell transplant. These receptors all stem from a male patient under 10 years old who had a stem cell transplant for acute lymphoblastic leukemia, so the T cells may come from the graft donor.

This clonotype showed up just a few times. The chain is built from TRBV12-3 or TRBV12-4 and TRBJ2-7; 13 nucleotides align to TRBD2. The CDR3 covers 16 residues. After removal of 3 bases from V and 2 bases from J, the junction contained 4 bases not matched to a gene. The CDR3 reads CASSFTSGGAPYEQYF. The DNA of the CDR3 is TGTGCCAGCAGTTTTACTAGCGGGGGGGCACCCTACGAGCAGTACTTC.

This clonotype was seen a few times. The CDR3 DNA reads TGTGCCAGCAGCTTATGGTTCCACGAGCAGTACTTC. This encodes CASSLWFHEQYF. The chain is built from TRBV7-8 and TRBJ2-7; D is undetermined. Germline V lookup: CDR1 SGHVS, CDR2 FQNEAQ. The CDR3 totals 12 residues. Trimming removed 2 bases at V and 5 bases at J, with 7 bases between.

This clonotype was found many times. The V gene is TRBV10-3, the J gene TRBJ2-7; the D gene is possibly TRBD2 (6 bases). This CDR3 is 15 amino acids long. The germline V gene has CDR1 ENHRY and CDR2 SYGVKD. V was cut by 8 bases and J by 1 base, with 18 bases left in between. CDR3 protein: CAIVGSGTASYEQYF. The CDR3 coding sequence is TGTGCCATCGTGGGGTCCGGGACTGCGTCCTACGAGCAGTACTTC.

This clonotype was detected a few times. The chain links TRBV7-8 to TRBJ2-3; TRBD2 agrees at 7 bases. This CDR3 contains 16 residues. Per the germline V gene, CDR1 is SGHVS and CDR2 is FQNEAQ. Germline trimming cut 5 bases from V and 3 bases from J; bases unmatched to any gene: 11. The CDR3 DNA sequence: TGTGCCAGCAGCCCTAGCGGAGGGTGGAGAACAGATACGCAGTATTTT. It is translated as CASSPSGGWRTDTQYF.

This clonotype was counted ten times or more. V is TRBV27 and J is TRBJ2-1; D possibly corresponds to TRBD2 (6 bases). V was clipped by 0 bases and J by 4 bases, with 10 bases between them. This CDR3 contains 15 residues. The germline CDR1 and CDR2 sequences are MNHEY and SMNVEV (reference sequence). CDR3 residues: CASSLSLAPYNEQFF. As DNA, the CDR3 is TGTGCCAGCAGTTTATCCCTAGCGCCATACAATGAGCAGTTCTTC.

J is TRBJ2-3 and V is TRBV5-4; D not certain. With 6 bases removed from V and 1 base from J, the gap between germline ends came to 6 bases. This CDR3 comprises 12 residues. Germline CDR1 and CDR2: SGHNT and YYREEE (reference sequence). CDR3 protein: CASTARTDTQYF. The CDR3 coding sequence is TGTGCCAGCACGGCACGCACAGATACGCAGTATTTT. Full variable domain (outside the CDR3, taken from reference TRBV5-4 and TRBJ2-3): ETGVTQSPTHLIKTRGQQVTLRCSSQSGHNTVSWYQQALGQGPQFIFQYYREEENGRGNFPPRFSGLQFPNYSSELNVNALELDDSALYLCASTARTDTQYFGPGTRLTVL.

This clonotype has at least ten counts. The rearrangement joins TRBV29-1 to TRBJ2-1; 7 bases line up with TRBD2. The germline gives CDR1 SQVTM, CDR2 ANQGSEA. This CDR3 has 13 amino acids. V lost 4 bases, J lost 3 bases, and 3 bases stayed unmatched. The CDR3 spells CSVGDYFYNEQFF. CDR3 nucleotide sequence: TGCAGCGTTGGGGACTATTTCTACAATGAGCAGTTCTTC.

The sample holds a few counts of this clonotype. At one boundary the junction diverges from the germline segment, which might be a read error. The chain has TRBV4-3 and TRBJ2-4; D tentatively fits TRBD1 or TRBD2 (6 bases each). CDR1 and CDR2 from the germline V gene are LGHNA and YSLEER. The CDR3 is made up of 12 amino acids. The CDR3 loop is CASSQVGGPYHF. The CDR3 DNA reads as TGCGCCAGCAGCCAAGTTGGGGGGCCTTACCACTTC.

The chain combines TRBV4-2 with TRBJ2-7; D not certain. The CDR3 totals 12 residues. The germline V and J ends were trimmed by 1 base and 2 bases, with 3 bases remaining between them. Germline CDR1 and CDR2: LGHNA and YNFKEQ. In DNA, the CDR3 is TGTGCCAGCAGCCAAGGCACCTACGAGCAGTACTTC. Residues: CASSQGTYEQYF.

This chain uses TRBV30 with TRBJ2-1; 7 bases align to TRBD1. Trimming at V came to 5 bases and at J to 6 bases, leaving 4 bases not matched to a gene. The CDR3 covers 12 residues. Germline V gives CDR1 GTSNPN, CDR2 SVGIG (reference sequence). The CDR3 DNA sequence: TGTGCCTGGGACACAGGGGCCAATGAGCAGTTCTTC. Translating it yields CAWDTGANEQFF.

The CDR3 protein is CASSVFGGSGRVGYNEQFF. Written as DNA, the CDR3 is TGTGCCAGCAGTGTCTTTGGGGGTAGCGGGAGGGTTGGCTACAATGAGCAGTTCTTC. V and J are TRBV2 and TRBJ2-1, with 11 bases matching TRBD2. V shed 4 bases, J shed 3 bases, and the junction held 14 bases outside the gene matches. Germline CDR1 reads SNHLY; CDR2 reads FYNNEI. The CDR3 is 19 amino acids.

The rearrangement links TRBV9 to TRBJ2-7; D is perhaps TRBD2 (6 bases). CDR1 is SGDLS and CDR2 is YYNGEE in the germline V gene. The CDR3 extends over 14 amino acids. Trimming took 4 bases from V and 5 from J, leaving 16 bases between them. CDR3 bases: TGTGCCAGCAGCTCCGGCCGGGGGTGGGACGAGCAGTACTTC. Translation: CASSSGRGWDEQYF.

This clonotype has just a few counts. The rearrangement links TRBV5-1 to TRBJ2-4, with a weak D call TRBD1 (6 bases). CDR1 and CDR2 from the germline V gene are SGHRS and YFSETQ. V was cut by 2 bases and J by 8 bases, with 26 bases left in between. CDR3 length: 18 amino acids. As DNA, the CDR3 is TGCGCCAGCAGCTTCGACAGGAACCTGGCCTACGACTCATACATTCAGTACTTC. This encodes CASSFDRNLAYDSYIQYF. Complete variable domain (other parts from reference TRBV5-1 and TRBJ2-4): KAGVTQTPRYLIKTRGQQVTLSCSPISGHRSVSWYQQTPGQGLQFLFEYFSETQRNKGNFPGRFSGRQFSNSRSEMNVSTLELGDSALYLCASSFDRNLAYDSYIQYFGAGTRLSVL.

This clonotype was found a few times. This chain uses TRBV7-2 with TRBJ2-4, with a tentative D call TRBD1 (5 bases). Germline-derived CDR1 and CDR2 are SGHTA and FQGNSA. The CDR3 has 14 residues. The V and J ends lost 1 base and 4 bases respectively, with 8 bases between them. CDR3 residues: CASSLGQTKNIQYF. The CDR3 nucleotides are TGTGCCAGCAGCTTAGGACAGACAAAAAACATTCAGTACTTC.

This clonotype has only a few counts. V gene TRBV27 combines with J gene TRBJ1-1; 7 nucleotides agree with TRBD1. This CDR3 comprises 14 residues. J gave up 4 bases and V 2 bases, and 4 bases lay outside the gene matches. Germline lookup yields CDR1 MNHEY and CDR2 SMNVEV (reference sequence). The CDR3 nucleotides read TGTGCCAGCAGTTTACGGGGACAGTTCACTGAAGCTTTCTTT. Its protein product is CASSLRGQFTEAFF.

Here the CDR3 reads CASSKGQGSGYEQYF. The CDR3 DNA sequence: TGTGCCAGCAGTAAAGGGCAGGGTAGTGGGTACGAGCAGTACTTC. The chain employs TRBV12-3 or TRBV12-4 and TRBJ2-7, with TRBD1 as a possible D gene (5 bases). V lost 5 bases to trimming and J lost 4 bases, with 18 bases between them. The CDR3 covers 15 residues.

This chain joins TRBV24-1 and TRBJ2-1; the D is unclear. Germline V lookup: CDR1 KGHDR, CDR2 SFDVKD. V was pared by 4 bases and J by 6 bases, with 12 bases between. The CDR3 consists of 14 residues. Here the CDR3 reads CATSDLGWTNEQFF. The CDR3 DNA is TGTGCCACCAGTGACCTCGGGTGGACCAATGAGCAGTTCTTC.

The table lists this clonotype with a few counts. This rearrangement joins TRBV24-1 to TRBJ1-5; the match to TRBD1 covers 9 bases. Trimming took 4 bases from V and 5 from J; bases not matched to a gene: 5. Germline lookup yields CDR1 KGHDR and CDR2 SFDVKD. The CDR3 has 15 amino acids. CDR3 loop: CATSDGQGIYQPQHF. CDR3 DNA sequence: TGTGCCACCAGTGACGGACAGGGGATCTATCAGCCCCAGCATTTT.

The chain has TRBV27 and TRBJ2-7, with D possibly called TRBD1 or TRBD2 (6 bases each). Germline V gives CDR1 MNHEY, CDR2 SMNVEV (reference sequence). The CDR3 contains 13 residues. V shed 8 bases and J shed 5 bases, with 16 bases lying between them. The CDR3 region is CASALRGVHEQYF. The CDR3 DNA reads TGTGCCAGCGCGTTGAGGGGGGTCCACGAGCAGTACTTC.

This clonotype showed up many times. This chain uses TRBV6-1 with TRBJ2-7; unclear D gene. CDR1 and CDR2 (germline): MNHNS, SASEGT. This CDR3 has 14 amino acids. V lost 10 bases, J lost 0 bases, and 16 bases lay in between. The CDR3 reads CATRSWPSSYEQYF. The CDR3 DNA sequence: TGTGCCACTCGTTCCTGGCCGAGCTCCTACGAGCAGTACTTC.

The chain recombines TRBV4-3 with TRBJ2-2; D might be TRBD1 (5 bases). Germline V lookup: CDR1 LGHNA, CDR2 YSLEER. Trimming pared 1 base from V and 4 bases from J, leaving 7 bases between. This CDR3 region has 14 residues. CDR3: CASSQGGGTGELFF. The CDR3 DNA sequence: TGCGCCAGCAGCCAAGGGGGCGGCACCGGGGAGCTGTTTTTT.

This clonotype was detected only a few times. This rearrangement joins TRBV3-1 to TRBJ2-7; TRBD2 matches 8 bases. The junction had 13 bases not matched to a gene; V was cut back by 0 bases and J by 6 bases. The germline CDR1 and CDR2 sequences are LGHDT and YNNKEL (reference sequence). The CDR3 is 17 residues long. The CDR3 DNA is TGTGCCAGCAGCCAAGATTGGAGTCGTGGAGCGGGGGTCGAGCAGTACTTC. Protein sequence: CASSQDWSRGAGVEQYF.

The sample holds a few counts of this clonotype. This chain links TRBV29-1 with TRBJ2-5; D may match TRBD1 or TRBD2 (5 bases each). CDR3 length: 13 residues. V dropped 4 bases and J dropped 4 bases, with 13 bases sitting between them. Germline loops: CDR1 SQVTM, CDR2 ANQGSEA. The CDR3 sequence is CSVGGSEGETQYF. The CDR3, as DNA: TGCAGCGTTGGGGGGTCGGAAGGAGAGACCCAGTACTTC.

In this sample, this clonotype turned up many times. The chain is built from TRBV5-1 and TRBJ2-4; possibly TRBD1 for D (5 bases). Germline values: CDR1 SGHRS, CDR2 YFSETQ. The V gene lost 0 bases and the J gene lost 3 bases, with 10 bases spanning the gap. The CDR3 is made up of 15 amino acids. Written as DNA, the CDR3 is TGCGCCAGCAGCTTGGGCAGGGCGGTCAAAAACATTCAGTACTTC. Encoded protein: CASSLGRAVKNIQYF.

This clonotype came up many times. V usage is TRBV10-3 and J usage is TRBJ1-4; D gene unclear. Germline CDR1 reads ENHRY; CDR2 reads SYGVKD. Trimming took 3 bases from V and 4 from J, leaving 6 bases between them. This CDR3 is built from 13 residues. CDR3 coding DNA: TGTGCCATCAGTGACAGGTTTAATGAAAAACTGTTTTTT. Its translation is CAISDRFNEKLFF.